These T cell receptor beta chains were read from a single sample in a study of response to subunit inactivated influenza vaccine. Using its own MiXCR run on the RT-PCR reads, TCRdb lists one record per CDR3 protein. The sample includes hundreds of thousands of distinct CDR3 sequences, around 11% of them seen just once. This specimen consisted of PBMCs from blood, obtained on the day of vaccination. These TCRs come from a man aged 50 to 60 who received an inactivated influenza vaccine. Both conserved end residues are trimmed from each CDR3. The D gene is left open where the match is weak.

TRBV5-6 | 17 | - | ASSLFSWGGLGPTDTQY
TRBV4-3 | 15 | - | ASSQARTSWRDNEQF
TRBV28 | 16 | TRBD2 | ASSSLAGGRSGANVLT
TRBV27 | 13 | TRBD1 | ASSLGTALKVTQY
TRBV5-6 | 12 | TRBD1 | ASTGTDSSYEQY
TRBV5-1 | 12 | - | ASSWRQGTDTQY
TRBV15 | 10 | - | ATGLPNEKLF
TRBV20-1 | 12 | - | SASQASSTDTQY
TRBV12-3/TRBV12-4 | 12 | - | ASSQGGLAGELF
TRBV28 | 12 | - | ASSPLEGRYGYT
TRBV5-1 | 10 | - | ASSFPGGELF
TRBV7-6 | 15 | TRBD2 | ASSLSVRAGESDTQY
TRBV4-3 | 17 | TRBD2 | ASSQDCPRGGLCGDTQY
TRBV29-1 | 12 | - | SVDGGPSTDTQY
TRBV12-3/TRBV12-4 | 17 | TRBD1 | AISLRRRGLSTGANVLT
TRBV4-1 | 13 | - | ASSQDSGGADTQY
TRBV7-9 | 10 | - | ASTWGQETQY
TRBV28 | 14 | TRBD2 | ASSLSDSGSLVEQF
TRBV27 | 14 | - | ASSFLGGHSYNEQF
TRBV6-1 | 13 | - | ASSWDLASTDTQY
TRBV28 | 14 | TRBD1 | ASSSGQRYFTDTQY
TRBV29-1 | 10 | - | SVEEASDTQY
TRBV4-3 | 11 | - | ASSQVGANSHR
TRBV15 | 13 | TRBD1 | ATSTGTGVNQPQH
TRBV6-2/TRBV6-3 | 12 | - | ASSYGQATGELF
TRBV2 | 16 | - | ASSERGRFRGRSYEQY
TRBV20-1 | 11 | - | SARGTASYEQY
TRBV20-1 | 16 | TRBD2 | SARDRSLAGPPTYEQY
TRBV6-2/TRBV6-3 | 13 | TRBD2 | ASSIRSGTLNEQF
TRBV20-1 | 12 | TRBD2 | SARTSGAYNEQF
TRBV5-1 | 14 | TRBD2 | ASSPRTSGGTGELF
TRBV30 | 12 | TRBD1 | AWSVGTGSYEQY